The 11 T cell receptor beta chains listed next were all sequenced from one sample in a study of T cell clonality in common variable immunodeficiency. The data were produced by immunoSEQ multiplex PCR, yet TCRdb's version contains in-frame clones alone and is incomplete. The sample was found to contain 40,000 to 55,000 clones, and every one recurs. The sequencing input was peripheral blood mononuclear cells. The receptors originated from a person aged 18 to 75 in good health.

This clone has a count of ten or more. Read data end 3 residues before the CDR3 end; the end is taken from the germline J gene. The chain recombines TRBV30 with TRBJ2-2; D might be TRBD1 (5 bases). The CDR3 sequence is 12 residues long. Germline assignment: CDR1 GTSNPN and CDR2 SVGIG (reference sequence). The CDR3 DNA, read in part, is TGTGCCTGGGGCAGGGAAAATTCACCG. The encoded protein is CAWGRENSP. The CDR3 reads in full as CAWGRENSPLFF.

This clone has a count of ten or more. Read sequence stops 3 residues before the CDR3 end, and the germline J gene provides the missing end. The chain couples TRBV5-1 to TRBJ2-5; D might be TRBD2 (6 bases). Germline-derived CDR1 and CDR2 are SGHRS and YFSETQ. Trimming removed 6 bases from V and 1 base from J, with 13 bases in between. This CDR3 has 14 residues. CDR3 amino acids: CASKAGPRQETQYF. CDR3 DNA (partial): TGCGCCAGCAAGGCGGGGCCCCGCCAAGAGACC.

This clone was counted at least ten times. The CDR3 end falls 3 residues outside the read, so it is completed with the germline J gene. The V gene is TRBV6-2 or TRBV6-3, the J gene TRBJ1-1; 8 nucleotides agree with TRBD1. The CDR3 runs to 13 residues. Germline V gene lookup returns CDR1 MNHEY and CDR2 SVGEGT. The DNA read from the CDR3 is TGTGCCAGCAGTTACCAAAGACAGGGGTCG. Translation gives CASSYQRQGS. Given in full, the CDR3 is CASSYQRQGSAFF.

This clone has a count of ten or more. The observed sequence ends 3 residues before the CDR3 terminus, with the missing tail filled in from the germline J gene. This sequence joins TRBV6-2 or TRBV6-3 and TRBJ1-1, with 9 bases fitting TRBD1. The germline V gene encodes CDR1 MNHEY and CDR2 SVGEGT. The CDR3 extends over 16 amino acids. V was clipped by 6 bases and J by 0 bases; unmatched bases: 8. CDR3 bases read: TGTGCCAGCAGAGCAGGGACAGGGCAGATGAACACTGAA. It codes for CASRAGTGQMNTE. The full CDR3 reads CASRAGTGQMNTEAFF.

This clone has at least ten counts. From the germline J gene comes the end of the CDR3, since the read stops 3 residues before it. The chain links TRBV5-1 to TRBJ2-7, with D perhaps TRBD2 (6 bases). The CDR3 consists of 15 residues. Per germline, CDR1 SGHRS and CDR2 YFSETQ. Deletions cut 0 bases from V and 5 bases from J, with 15 bases between. CDR3 amino acids: CASSLVEGLVNEQYF. The sequenced CDR3 bases are TGCGCCAGCAGCTTGGTGGAGGGTTTAGTGAACGAG.

The table lists this clone with many counts. The CDR3 extends 3 residues past the end of the read, so its final part is completed from the germline J gene. The genes are TRBV6-1 and TRBJ1-5, with a weak D call TRBD1 (5 bases). Looked up from germline, CDR1 is MNHNS and CDR2 is SASEGT. The CDR3 has 13 residues. Deletions cut 6 bases from V and 4 bases from J, with 10 bases between. Partial CDR3 DNA: TGTGCCAGCAGAGAACAGGCTAATCAGCCC. It translates to CASREQANQP. The CDR3 in its entirety is CASREQANQPQHF.

This clone is classed as medium-sized. The CDR3 end lies 3 residues beyond the end of the read and is filled in from the germline J gene. The chain uses TRBV5-4 and TRBJ1-4; D call uncertain. CDR1 is SGHNT, CDR2 YYREEE, per germline (reference sequence). This CDR3 comprises 13 residues. The ends were cut back, 4 bases at V and 4 bases at J, with 8 bases in the middle. CDR3: CASSQESNEKLFF. The DNA read from the CDR3 is TGTGCCAGCAGCCAGGAGAGTAATGAAAAA.

This clone was observed at least ten times. Read coverage stops 3 residues before the CDR3 terminus; the germline J gene supplies the remainder. The rearrangement joins TRBV4-2 to TRBJ2-2, with D possibly being TRBD1 (6 bases). The germline CDR1 and CDR2 sequences are LGHNA and YNFKEQ. The length of the CDR3 is 15 residues. Trimming pared 3 bases from V and 3 bases from J, leaving 11 bases between. The chain's CDR3 is CASSHMSGDTGELFF. Incomplete CDR3 DNA: TGTGCCAGCAGCCATATGTCAGGGGACACCGGGGAG.

This clone was detected many times. The read comes to an end 3 residues before the CDR3 does, leaving the germline J gene to fill in the end. The gene calls are TRBV5-1 and TRBJ1-1, with 11 bases identical to TRBD1. V was pared by 0 bases and J by 5 bases, with 6 bases of the junction left unmatched. Germline values: CDR1 SGHRS, CDR2 YFSETQ. The CDR3 is 16 residues long. The sequenced part of the CDR3 DNA is TGCGCCAGCAGCTTGGGGACAGGGGGCGCGAGAACTGAA. It codes for CASSLGTGGARTE. The entire CDR3 protein is CASSLGTGGARTEAFF.

This clone was counted at least ten times. The CDR3 spells CASRWGEGMNNQPQHF. Partial CDR3 DNA: TGTGCCAGTAGGTGGGGGGAGGGCATGAACAATCAGCCC. V and J are TRBV19 and TRBJ1-5; tentative D call: TRBD1 (5 bases). The missing CDR3 end, 3 residues past where the read stops, is filled in from the germline J gene. Germline loops: CDR1 LNHDA, CDR2 SQIVND (reference sequence). The CDR3 runs to 16 residues. The V end was cut by 6 bases, the J end by 3 bases, with 18 bases between.

This clone was counted many times. The CDR3 goes on 3 residues after the read ends, and that part is filled in from the germline J gene. The J gene is TRBJ2-7, the V gene TRBV7-2, with D tentatively TRBD2 (6 bases). This CDR3 is 13 amino acids long. With 1 base removed from V and 4 bases from J, the gap between germline ends came to 8 bases. Germline V gene sequence: CDR1 SGHTA, CDR2 FQGNSA. The CDR3 here is CASSLVRGYEQYF. Partial CDR3 DNA: TGTGCCAGCAGCTTAGTTCGGGGGTACGAG.